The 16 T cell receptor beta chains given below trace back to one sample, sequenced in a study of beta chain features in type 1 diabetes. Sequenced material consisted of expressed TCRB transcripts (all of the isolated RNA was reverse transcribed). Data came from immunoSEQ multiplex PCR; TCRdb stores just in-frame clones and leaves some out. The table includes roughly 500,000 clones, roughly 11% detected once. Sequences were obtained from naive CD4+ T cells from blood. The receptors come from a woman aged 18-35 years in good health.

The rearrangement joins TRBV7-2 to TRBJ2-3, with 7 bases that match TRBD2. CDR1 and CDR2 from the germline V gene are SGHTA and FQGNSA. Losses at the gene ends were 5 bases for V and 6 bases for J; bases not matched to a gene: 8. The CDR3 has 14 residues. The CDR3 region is CASSPLRAGDTQYF. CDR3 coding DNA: TGTGCCAGCAGCCCCCTGAGAGCGGGGGATACGCAGTATTTT.

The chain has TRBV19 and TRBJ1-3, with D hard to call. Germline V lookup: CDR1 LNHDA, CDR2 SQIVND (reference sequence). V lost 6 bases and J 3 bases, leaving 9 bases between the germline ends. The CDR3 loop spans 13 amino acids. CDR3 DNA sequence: TGTGCCAGTAGAGGCTCGGATGGAAACACCATATATTTT. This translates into CASRGSDGNTIYF.

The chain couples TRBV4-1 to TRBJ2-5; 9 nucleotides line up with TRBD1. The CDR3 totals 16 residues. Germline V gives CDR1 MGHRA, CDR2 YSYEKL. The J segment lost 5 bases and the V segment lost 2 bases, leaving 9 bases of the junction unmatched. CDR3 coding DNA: TGCGCCAGCAGCCAACCCCGACAGGGGGGTGGGGAGACCCAGTACTTC. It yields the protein CASSQPRQGGGETQYF.

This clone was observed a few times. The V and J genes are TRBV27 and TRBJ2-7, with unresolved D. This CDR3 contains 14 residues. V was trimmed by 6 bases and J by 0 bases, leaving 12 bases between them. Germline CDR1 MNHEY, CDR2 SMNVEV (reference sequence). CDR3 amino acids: CASSRSGLSYEQYV. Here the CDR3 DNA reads TGTGCCAGCAGCCGATCGGGCCTCTCCTACGAGCAGTACGTC.

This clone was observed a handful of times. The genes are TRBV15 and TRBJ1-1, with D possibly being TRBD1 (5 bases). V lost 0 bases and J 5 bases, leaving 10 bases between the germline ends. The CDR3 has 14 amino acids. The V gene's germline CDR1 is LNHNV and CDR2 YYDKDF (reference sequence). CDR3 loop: CATSRDRGRTEAFF. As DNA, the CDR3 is TGTGCCACCAGCAGAGACCGGGGGAGAACTGAAGCTTTCTTT.

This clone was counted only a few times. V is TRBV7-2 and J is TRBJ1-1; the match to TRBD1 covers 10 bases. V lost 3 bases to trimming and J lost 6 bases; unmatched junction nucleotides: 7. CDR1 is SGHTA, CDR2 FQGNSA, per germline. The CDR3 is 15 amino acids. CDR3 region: CASSFQGQGYAEAFF. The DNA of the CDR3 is TGTGCCAGCAGCTTTCAGGGACAGGGGTACGCTGAAGCTTTCTTT.

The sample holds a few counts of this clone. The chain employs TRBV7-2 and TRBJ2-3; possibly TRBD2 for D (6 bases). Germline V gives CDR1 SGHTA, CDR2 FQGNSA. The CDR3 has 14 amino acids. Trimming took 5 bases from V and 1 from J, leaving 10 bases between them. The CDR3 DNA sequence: TGTGCCAGCAGCCGGCAGCGGGGCACAGATACGCAGTATTTT. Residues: CASSRQRGTDTQYF. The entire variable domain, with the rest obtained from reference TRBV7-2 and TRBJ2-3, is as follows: GAGVSQSPSNKVTEKGKDVELRCDPISGHTALYWYRQSLGQGLEFLIYFQGNSAPDKSGLPSDRFSAERTGGSVSTLTIQRTQQEDSAVYLCASSRQRGTDTQYFGPGTRLTVL.

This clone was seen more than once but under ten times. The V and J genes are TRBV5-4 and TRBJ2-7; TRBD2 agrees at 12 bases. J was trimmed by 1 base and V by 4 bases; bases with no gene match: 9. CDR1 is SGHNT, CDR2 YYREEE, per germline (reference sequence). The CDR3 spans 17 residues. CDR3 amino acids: CASSVRLAGDLSYEQYF. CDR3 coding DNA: TGTGCCAGCAGCGTCCGACTAGCGGGAGATCTGTCCTACGAGCAGTACTTC.

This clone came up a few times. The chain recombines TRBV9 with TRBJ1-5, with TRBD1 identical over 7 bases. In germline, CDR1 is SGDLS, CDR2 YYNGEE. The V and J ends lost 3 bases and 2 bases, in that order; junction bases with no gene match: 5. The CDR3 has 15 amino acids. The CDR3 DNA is TGTGCCAGCAGCGCCGGGGGGACAGGCAATCAGCCCCAGCATTTT. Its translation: CASSAGGTGNQPQHF.

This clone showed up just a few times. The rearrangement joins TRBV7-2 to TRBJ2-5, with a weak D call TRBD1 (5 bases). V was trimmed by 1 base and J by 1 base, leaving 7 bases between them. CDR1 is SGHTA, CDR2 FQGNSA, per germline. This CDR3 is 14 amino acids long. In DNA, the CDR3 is TGTGCCAGCAGCTTAGGACAGTTCCAAGAGACCCAGTACTTC. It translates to CASSLGQFQETQYF.

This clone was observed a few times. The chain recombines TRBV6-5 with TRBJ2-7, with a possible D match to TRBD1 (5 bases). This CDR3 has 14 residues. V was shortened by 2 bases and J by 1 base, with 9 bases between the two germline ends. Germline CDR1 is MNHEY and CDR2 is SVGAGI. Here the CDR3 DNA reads TGTGCCAGCAGTTACGCGCCAGGGTCCTACGAGCAGTACTTC. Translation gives CASSYAPGSYEQYF.

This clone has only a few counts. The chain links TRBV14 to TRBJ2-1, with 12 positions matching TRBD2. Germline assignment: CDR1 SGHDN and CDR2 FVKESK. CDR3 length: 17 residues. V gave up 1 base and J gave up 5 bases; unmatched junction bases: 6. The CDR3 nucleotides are TGTGCCAGCAGCCAAGCGATACTAGCGGGAGGTAACAATGAGCAGTTCTTC. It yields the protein CASSQAILAGGNNEQFF.

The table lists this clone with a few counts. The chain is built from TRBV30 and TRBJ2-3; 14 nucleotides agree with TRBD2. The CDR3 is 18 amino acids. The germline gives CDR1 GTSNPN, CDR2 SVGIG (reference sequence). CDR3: CASRLAGGWKRGTDTQYF. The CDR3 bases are TGTGCATCCAGACTAGCGGGAGGGTGGAAGAGAGGCACAGATACGCAGTATTTT.

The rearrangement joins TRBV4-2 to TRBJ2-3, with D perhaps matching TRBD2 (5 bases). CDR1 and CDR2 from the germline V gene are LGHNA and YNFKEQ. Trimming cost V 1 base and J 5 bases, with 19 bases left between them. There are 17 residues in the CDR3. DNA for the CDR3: TGTGCCAGCAGCCAAGCTCGAACTCGATATGGAGGAGATACGCAGTATTTT. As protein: CASSQARTRYGGDTQYF.

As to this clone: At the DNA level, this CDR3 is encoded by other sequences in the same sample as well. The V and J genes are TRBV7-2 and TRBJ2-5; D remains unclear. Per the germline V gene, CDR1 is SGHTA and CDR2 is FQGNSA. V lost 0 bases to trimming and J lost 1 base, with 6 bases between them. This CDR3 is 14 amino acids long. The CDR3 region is CASSLAGIQETQYF. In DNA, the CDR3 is TGTGCCAGCAGCTTAGCTGGGATCCAAGAGACCCAGTACTTC. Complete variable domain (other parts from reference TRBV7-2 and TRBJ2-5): GAGVSQSPSNKVTEKGKDVELRCDPISGHTALYWYRQSLGQGLEFLIYFQGNSAPDKSGLPSDRFSAERTGGSVSTLTIQRTQQEDSAVYLCASSLAGIQETQYFGPGTRLLVL.

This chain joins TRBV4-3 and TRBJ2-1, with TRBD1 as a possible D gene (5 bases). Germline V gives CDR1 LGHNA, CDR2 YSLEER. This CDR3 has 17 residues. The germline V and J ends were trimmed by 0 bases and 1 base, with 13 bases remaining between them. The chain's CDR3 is CASSQESGPRSYNEQFF. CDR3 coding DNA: TGCGCCAGCAGCCAAGAATCAGGGCCACGGTCCTACAATGAGCAGTTCTTC.